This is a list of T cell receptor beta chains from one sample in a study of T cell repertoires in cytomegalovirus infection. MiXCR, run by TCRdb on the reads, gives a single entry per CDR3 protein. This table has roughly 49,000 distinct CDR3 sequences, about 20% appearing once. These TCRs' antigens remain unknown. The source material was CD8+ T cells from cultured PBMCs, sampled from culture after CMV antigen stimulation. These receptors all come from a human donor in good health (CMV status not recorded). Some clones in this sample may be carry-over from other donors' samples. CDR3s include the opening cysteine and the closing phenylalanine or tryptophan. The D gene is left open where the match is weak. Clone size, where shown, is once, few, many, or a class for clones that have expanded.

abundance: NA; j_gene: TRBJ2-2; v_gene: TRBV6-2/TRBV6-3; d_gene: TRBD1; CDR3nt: TGTGCCAGCAGGGGTGACAGGGAAGGACTGCGCACCGGGGAGCTGTTTTTT; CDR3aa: CASRGDREGLRTGELFF
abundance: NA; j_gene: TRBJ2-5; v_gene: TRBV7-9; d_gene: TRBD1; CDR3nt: TGTGCCAGCAGCCCCCCGACAGGGGGAGAGACCCAGTACTTC; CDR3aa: CASSPPTGGETQYF
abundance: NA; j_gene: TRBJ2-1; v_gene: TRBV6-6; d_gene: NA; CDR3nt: TGTGCCACGGTGGGGGTCGGTGAGCAGTTCTTC; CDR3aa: CATVGVGEQFF
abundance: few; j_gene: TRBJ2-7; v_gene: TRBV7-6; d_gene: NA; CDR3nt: TGTGCCAGCAGCACAAACCACGAGCAGTACTTC; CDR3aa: CASSTNHEQYF
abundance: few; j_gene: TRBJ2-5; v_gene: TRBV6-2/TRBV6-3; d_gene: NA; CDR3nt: TGTGCCAGCAGCAGGACAGACGAAGAGACCCAGTACTTC; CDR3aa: CASSRTDEETQYF
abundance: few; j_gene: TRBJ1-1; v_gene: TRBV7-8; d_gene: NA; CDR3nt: TGTGCCAGCAGCTTAGGACAGGTCTATCCCCTGACTGAAGCTTTCTTT; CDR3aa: CASSLGQVYPLTEAFF
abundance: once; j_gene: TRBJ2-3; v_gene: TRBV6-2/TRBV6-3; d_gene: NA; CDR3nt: TGTGCCAGCAGTTGGGGTACGCCCGGAGATACGCAGTATTTT; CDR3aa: CASSWGTPGDTQYF
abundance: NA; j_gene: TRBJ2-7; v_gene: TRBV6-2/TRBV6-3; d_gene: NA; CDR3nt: TGTGCCAGCAGCGTGTTCTACGAGCAGTACTTC; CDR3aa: CASSVFYEQYF
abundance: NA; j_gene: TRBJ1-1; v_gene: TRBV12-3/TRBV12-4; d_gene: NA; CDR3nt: TGTGCCAGCAGTTTAGGGGTCCTCACTGAAGCTTTCTTT; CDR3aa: CASSLGVLTEAFF
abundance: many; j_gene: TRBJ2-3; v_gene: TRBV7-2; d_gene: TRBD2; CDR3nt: TGTGCCAGCAGCTTAATACTAGCGGGCCTCACAGATACGCAGTATTTT; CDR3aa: CASSLILAGLTDTQYF
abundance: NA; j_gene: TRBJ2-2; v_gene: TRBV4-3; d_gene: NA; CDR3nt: TGCGCCAGCAGCCAAGTAAAGGCCCCGGGGACCGGGGAGCTGTTTTTT; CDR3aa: CASSQVKAPGTGELFF
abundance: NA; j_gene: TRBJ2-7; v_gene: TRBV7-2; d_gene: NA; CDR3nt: TGTGCCAGCAGCTCGCCTTACAGAGATTACGAGCAGTACTTC; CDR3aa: CASSSPYRDYEQYF
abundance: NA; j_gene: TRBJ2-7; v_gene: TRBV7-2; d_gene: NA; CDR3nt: TGTGCCAGCAGCTTGCGTCAGGGCTACGAGCAGTACTTC; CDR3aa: CASSLRQGYEQYF
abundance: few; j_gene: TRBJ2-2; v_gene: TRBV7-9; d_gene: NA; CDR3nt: TGTGCCAGCAGCCCACCTTTCGGGCAGGGGCGATCAGCCGGGGAGCTGTTTTTT; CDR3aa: CASSPPFGQGRSAGELFF
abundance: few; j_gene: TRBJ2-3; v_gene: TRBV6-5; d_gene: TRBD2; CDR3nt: TGTGCCAGCCTCCCATCGCTTGCGGGAGAGTCAGATACGCAGTATTTT; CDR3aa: CASLPSLAGESDTQYF
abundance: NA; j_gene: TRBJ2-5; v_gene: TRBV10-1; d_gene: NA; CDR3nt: TGCGCCAGCAGTGACCCAGGGGTTCAAGAGACCCAGTACTTC; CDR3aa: CASSDPGVQETQYF
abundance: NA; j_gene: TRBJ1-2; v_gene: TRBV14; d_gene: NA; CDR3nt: TGTGCCAGCAGCCAAGATCGGGCAGGATATGGCTACACCTTC; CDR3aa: CASSQDRAGYGYTF
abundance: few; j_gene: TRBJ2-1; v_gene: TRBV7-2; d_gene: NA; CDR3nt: TGTGCCAGCAGCTCCCGGGACGGGTACAATGAGCAGTTCTTC; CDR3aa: CASSSRDGYNEQFF
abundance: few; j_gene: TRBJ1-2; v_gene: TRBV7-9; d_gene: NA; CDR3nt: TGTGCCAGCAGCTTAGCGCTAAAGCGACCGAACCCGGGGGGCTACACCTTC; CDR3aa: CASSLALKRPNPGGYTF
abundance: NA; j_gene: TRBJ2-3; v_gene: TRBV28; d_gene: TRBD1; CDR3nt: TGTGCCAGCAGTGAGACAGGGAGCGATACGCAGTATTTT; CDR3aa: CASSETGSDTQYF
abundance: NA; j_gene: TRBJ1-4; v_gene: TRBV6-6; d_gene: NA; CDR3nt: TGTGCCAGCAGTGAGATGGGGAATGAAAAACTGTTTTTT; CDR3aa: CASSEMGNEKLFF
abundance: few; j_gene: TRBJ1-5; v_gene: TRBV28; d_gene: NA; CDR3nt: TGTGCCAGCAGCCTTAGACAGTACAATCAGCCCCAGCATTTT; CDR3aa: CASSLRQYNQPQHF
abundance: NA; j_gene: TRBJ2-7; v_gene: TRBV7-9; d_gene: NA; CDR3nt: TGTGCCAGCAGCGCTTGGAGGGAGACAGGGGAGCAGTACTTC; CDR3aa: CASSAWRETGEQYF
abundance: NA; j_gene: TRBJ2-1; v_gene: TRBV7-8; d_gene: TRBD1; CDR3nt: TGTGCCAGCAGCTTAGCGGGGGACAGGATCTCCTACAATGAGCAGTTCTTC; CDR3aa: CASSLAGDRISYNEQFF
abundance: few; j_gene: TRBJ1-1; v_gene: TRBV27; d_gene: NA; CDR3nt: TGTGCCAGCAGTTTAGGTCGACCGACTGAAGCTTTCTTT; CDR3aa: CASSLGRPTEAFF
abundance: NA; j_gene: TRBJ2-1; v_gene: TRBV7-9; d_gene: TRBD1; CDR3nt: TGTGCCAGCAGCTCCCGGGACAGGGGGCTTTTGAATGAGCAGTTCTTC; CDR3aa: CASSSRDRGLLNEQFF
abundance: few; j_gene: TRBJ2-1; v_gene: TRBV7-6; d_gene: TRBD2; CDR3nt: TGTGCCAGCAGCTCACGGACTAGCGGGGCTTACAATGAGCAGTTCTTC; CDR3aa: CASSSRTSGAYNEQFF
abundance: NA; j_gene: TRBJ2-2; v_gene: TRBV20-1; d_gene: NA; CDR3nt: TGCAGTGCTAGAGATGGGAACACCGGGGAGCTGTTTTTT; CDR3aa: CSARDGNTGELFF
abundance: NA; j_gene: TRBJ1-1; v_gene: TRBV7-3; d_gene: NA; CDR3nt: TGTGCCAGCAGCTTAACGGGGCCCCCCCCCATGAACACTGAAGCTTTCTTT; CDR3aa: CASSLTGPPPMNTEAFF
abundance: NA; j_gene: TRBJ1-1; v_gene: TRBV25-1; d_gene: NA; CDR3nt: TGTGCCAGCAGTGAGCTGAACACTGAAGCTTTCTTT; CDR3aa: CASSELNTEAFF
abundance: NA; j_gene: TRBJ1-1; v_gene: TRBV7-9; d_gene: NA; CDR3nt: TGTGCCAGCAGCTTAGTAGACGTCGGCATCATGAACACTGAAGCTTTCTTT; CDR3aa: CASSLVDVGIMNTEAFF
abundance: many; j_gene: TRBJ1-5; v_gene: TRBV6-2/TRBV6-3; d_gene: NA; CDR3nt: TGTGCCAGCAGTTACTACGGGGGGGGCAATCAGCCCCAGCATTTT; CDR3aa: CASSYYGGGNQPQHF
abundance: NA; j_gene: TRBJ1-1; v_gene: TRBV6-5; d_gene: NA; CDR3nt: TGTGCCAGCAGTCTCCAGACAGCGGGCACTGAAGCTTTCTTT; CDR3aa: CASSLQTAGTEAFF
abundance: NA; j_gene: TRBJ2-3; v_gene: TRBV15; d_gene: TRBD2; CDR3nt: TGTGCCACCAGCAGAGGTTCTAGCGGGGTCTCAGATACGCAGTATTTT; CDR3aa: CATSRGSSGVSDTQYF
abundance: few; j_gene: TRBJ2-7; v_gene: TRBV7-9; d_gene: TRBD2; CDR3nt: TGTGCCAGCAGCTTTCTAGCGGGGGGCTTCGAGCAGTACTTC; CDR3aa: CASSFLAGGFEQYF